Shown below are 13 T cell receptor beta chains from a single sample sequenced in a study of regulatory T cells in long-lasting Graves disease. Construction of the TCR beta libraries employed iRepertoire HTBI primers in conjunction with Arm-PCR of CDR3 regions. A single record per CDR3 protein comes from TCRdb applying MiXCR to the multiplex PCR reads. The data contain a few hundred thousand distinct CDR3 sequences, over 9.5% of them seen just once; the ten biggest clones take up approximately 17%. Stated time point: newly diagnosed GD, antithyroid drugs for less than 3 months. Making the TCR library involved RNA that had been extracted from PBMCs. This sample was also put to use in a study of T cells in Graves' hyperthyroidism and ophthalmopathy.

This specimen consisted of peripheral blood mononuclear cells (PBMCs), obtained at new diagnosis, from a patient treated with antithyroid drugs. Receptors originate from a woman younger than 35 with Graves disease.

This clonotype was counted at least ten times. V usage is TRBV20-1 and J usage is TRBJ2-7; D gene uncertain. CDR3 length equals 13 residues. With 1 base removed from V and 4 bases from J, the gap between germline ends came to 11 bases. CDR1 is DFQATT and CDR2 is SNEGSKA in the germline V gene (reference sequence). The CDR3 region is CSARGLNPYEQYF. CDR3 DNA sequence: TGCAGTGCTAGAGGACTTAACCCTTACGAGCAGTACTTC.

The chain recombines TRBV4-1 with TRBJ1-1; no reliable D call. The CDR3 extends over 16 amino acids. The ends were cut back, 0 bases at V and 2 bases at J, with 13 bases in the middle. In germline, CDR1 is MGHRA, CDR2 YSYEKL. CDR3 sequence: CASSQEGYLLNTEAFF. CDR3 coding DNA: TGCGCCAGCAGCCAAGAGGGGTATTTACTTAACACTGAAGCTTTCTTT.

Details on this clonotype: A read error is likely here: a far larger clone is one base away. This rearrangement joins TRBV11-2 to TRBJ2-5, with unresolved D. The CDR3 is 11 residues long. Germline CDR1 SGHAT, CDR2 FQNNGV. The CDR3 loop reads CASSYREAQYF. In DNA, the CDR3 is TGTGCCAGCAGCTATCGAGAGGCCCAGTACTTC.

This clonotype was counted at least ten times. The chain is built from TRBV7-8 and TRBJ2-2; D unclear. The CDR3 contains 13 residues. Germline CDR1 and CDR2: SGHVS and FQNEAQ. Trimming shortened V by 2 bases and J by 5 bases, and 6 bases separated the two germline ends. Here the CDR3 DNA reads TGTGCCAGCAGCTTAAGCAGTACCGGGGAGCTGTTTTTT. It is translated as CASSLSSTGELFF.

The chain has TRBV19 and TRBJ1-5; TRBD1 is a possible D gene (5 bases). CDR1 and CDR2 from the germline V gene are LNHDA and SQIVND (reference sequence). The CDR3 has 15 amino acids. Trimming cost V 5 bases and J 0 bases, with 11 bases left between them. The CDR3 DNA sequence: TGTGCCAGTAGTGTGGGGCTCGGTAGCAATCAGCCCCAGCATTTT. Protein product: CASSVGLGSNQPQHF.

The chain has TRBV19 and TRBJ2-6; D gene unclear. This CDR3 region has 15 residues. CDR1 LNHDA and CDR2 SQIVND come from the germline V gene (reference sequence). Trimming cost V 7 bases and J 0 bases, with 10 bases left between them. Written as DNA, the CDR3 is TGTGCCAGTACCCCGACCCGCTCTGGGGCCAACGTCCTGACTTTC. Amino acids: CASTPTRSGANVLTF. Drawing the rest from reference TRBV19 and TRBJ2-6, the complete variable domain is DGGITQSPKYLFRKEGQNVTLSCEQNLNHDAMYWYRQDPGQGLRLIYYSQIVNDFQKGDIAEGYSVSREKKESFPLTVTSAQKNPTAFYLCASTPTRSGANVLTFGAGSRLTVL.

This chain joins TRBV4-1 and TRBJ1-2; D is perhaps TRBD1 (5 bases). Trimming pared 1 base from V and 7 bases from J, leaving 10 bases between. This CDR3 has 13 residues. Germline V gene data show CDR1 as MGHRA and CDR2 as YSYEKL. The CDR3 spells CASSQGGGTGYTF. In DNA form, the CDR3 reads TGCGCCAGCAGCCAAGGGGGAGGGACTGGCTACACCTTC.

This clonotype was seen ten or more times. The V call is TRBV28, the J call TRBJ2-5; D is undetermined. The germline gives CDR1 MDHEN, CDR2 SYDVKM. CDR3 length: 11 residues. V was cut by 4 bases and J by 10 bases, with 10 bases left in between. The CDR3: CASSSPIIQYF. In DNA, the CDR3 is TGTGCCAGCAGTTCCCCTATTATCCAGTACTTC.

This clonotype was recorded at least ten times. The chain combines TRBV24-1 with TRBJ2-1, with no clear D. This CDR3 is built from 16 residues. From germline, CDR1 is KGHDR and CDR2 SFDVKD. Trimming took 0 bases from V and 0 from J, leaving 8 bases between them. CDR3 region: CATSDLAASSYNEQFF. In DNA, the CDR3 is TGTGCCACCAGTGATTTGGCGGCTAGCTCCTACAATGAGCAGTTCTTC.

This clonotype came up a few times. This chain joins TRBV19 and TRBJ1-4, with D possibly TRBD1 on 6 matching bases. CDR3 length: 17 amino acids. Deletions cut 4 bases from V and 0 bases from J, with 15 bases between. Germline V lookup: CDR1 LNHDA, CDR2 SQIVND (reference sequence). CDR3 DNA sequence: TGTGCCAGTAGTAATGCAGGGGACCTCGCAACTAATGAAAAACTGTTTTTT. It yields the protein CASSNAGDLATNEKLFF.

The chain is built from TRBV10-3 and TRBJ1-6; no clear D. The CDR3 runs 15 residues. V was shortened by 3 bases and J by 2 bases, with 8 bases between the two germline ends. Germline CDR1 is ENHRY and CDR2 is SYGVKD. CDR3: CAISDRSPYNSPLHF. The CDR3 DNA reads as TGTGCCATCAGTGACAGATCCCCCTATAATTCACCCCTCCACTTT.

This clonotype was seen at least ten times. The V call is TRBV6-1, the J call TRBJ1-2; D is unresolved. The V gene's germline CDR1 is MNHNS and CDR2 SASEGT. V was trimmed by 5 bases and J by 4 bases, leaving 17 bases between them. The CDR3 is made up of 15 amino acids. CDR3 nucleotide sequence: TGTGCCAGCAGTAGTACCGAGGGAGGATCCTATGGCTACACCTTC. The encoded protein is CASSSTEGGSYGYTF.

This clonotype was picked up many times. The V and J genes are TRBV9 and TRBJ1-2; D possibly corresponds to TRBD1 (6 bases). Germline loops: CDR1 SGDLS, CDR2 YYNGEE. V was pared by 3 bases and J by 4 bases, with 13 bases between. The CDR3 sequence is 14 residues long. CDR3: CASSETGLLYGYTF. The CDR3 bases are TGTGCCAGCAGCGAGACAGGCCTGCTCTATGGCTACACCTTC.